This T cell receptor beta chain was found in a study of blood T cell repertoires in COVID-19. Generated by immunoSEQ multiplex PCR, the TCRdb table keeps only in-frame clones and is missing some. The repertoire holds 100,000 to 130,000 clones, almost 85% seen once, with about 4% in the top ten. There are 12 residues in the CDR3. Germline V gene lookup returns CDR1 SGHVS and CDR2 FNYEAQ. V shed 5 bases, J shed 10 bases, and the junction held 3 bases outside the gene matches. The sample comprised peripheral blood. The chain combines TRBV7-6 with TRBJ2-1; 9 bases are a match to TRBD1. The origin of this receptor is a human donor in a cohort sampled during active COVID-19. The CDR3 region is CASSATGGEQFF. The DNA of the CDR3 is TGTGCCAGCAGCGCAACAGGGGGCGAGCAGTTCTTC.